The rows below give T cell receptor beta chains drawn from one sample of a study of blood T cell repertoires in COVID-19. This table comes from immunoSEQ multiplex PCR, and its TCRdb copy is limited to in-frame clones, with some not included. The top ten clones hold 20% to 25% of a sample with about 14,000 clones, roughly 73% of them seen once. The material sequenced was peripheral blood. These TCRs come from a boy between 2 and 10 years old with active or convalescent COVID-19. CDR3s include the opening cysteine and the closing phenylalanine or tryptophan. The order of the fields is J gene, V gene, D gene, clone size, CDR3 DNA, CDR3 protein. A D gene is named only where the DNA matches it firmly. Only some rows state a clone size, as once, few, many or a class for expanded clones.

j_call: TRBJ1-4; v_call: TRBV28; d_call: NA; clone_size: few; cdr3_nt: TGTGCCAGCAGTGAGGGGGCTAATGAAAAACTGTTTTTT; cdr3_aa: CASSEGANEKLFF
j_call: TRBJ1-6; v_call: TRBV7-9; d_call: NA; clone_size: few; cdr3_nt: TGTGCCAGCAGCTCGCCGGGAAAGCCACCCCTCCACTTT; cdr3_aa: CASSSPGKPPLHF
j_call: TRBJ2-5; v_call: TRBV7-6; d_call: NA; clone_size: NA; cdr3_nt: TGTGCCAGCAGCTTAGAGGTGGAGGGGCAAGAGACCCAGTACTTC; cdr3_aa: CASSLEVEGQETQYF
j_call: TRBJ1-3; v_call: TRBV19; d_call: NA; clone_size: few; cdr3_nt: TGTGCCAGTAGTGCAGGATACACCATATATTTT; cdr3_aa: CASSAGYTIYF
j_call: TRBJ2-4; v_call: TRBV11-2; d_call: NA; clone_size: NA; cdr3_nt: TGTGCCAGCACCTATGAGGGAAAAAACATTCAGTACTTC; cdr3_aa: CASTYEGKNIQYF
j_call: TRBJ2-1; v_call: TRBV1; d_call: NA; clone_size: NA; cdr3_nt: TGCACCAGCAGCCAAGATCCGAGAAACTCCTACAATGAGCAGTTCTTC; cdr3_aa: CTSSQDPRNSYNEQFF
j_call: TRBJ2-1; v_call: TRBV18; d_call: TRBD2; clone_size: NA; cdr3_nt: TGTGCCAGCTCATCTAAGCGGGAAAACAATGAGCAGTTCTTC; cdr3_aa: CASSSKRENNEQFF
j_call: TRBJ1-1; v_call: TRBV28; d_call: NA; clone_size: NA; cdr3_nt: TGTGCCAGCAGTTTATCCGGCGAGGGGGACACTGAAGCTTTCTTT; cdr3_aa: CASSLSGEGDTEAFF
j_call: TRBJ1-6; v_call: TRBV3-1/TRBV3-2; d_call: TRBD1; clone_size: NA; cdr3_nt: TGTGCCAGCAGCCAAGCCGGGACAGGGCGCCACTTT; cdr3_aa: CASSQAGTGRHF
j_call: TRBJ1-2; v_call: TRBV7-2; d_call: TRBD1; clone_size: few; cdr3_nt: TGTGCCAGCAGCTTAGGATGGACAGGGTTCGGCTACACCTTC; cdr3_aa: CASSLGWTGFGYTF
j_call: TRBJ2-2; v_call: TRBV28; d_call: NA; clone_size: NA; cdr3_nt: TGTGCCAGCAGTTTATGGGTCGGCGGAACTAGCAGAAACACCGGGGAGCTGTTTTTT; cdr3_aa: CASSLWVGGTSRNTGELFF
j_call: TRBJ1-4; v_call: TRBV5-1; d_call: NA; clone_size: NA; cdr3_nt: TGCGCCAGCAGCATGTCGAAGACGGGTGGTAATGAAAAACTGTTTTTT; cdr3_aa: CASSMSKTGGNEKLFF
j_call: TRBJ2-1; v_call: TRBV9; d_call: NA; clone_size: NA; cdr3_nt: TGTGCCAGCAGCAGGAGGGGCAGCGATGAGCAGTTCTTC; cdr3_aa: CASSRRGSDEQFF
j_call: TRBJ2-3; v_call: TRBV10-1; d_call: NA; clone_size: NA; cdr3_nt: TGCGCCAGCAGTGAACCTAGCTTCGCAGATACGCAGTATTTT; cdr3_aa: CASSEPSFADTQYF
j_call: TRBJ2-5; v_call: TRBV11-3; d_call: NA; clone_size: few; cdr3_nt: TGTGCCAGCAGCACCGGGGGAGGCTACCAAGAGACCCAGTACTTC; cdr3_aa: CASSTGGGYQETQYF
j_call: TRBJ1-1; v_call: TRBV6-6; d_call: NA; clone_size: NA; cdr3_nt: TGTGCCAGCAGCCCCAGGGATCTGGGCACTGAAGCTTTCTTT; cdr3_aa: CASSPRDLGTEAFF
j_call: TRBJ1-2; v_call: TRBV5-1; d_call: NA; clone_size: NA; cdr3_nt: TGCGCCAGCAGCTTGAATCCAGAAACCTATGGCTACACCTTC; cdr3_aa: CASSLNPETYGYTF
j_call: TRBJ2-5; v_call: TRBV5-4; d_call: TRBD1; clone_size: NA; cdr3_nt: TGTGCCAGCAGTAGTACAGGGGGCCCTCAAGAGACCCAGTACTTC; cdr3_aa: CASSSTGGPQETQYF
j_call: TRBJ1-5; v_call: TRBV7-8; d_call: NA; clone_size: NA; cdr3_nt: TGTGCCAGCAGCTTCCTTCAGGGACTACCCCAGCATTTT; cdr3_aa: CASSFLQGLPQHF
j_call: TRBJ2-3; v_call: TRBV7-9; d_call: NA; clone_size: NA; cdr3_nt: TGTGCCAGCAGCTTCCGGGAGGGCAGGGGGGATACGCAGTATTTT; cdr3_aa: CASSFREGRGDTQYF
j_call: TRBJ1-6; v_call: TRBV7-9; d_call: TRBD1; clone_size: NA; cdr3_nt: TGTGCCAGCAGCCGGGACAGCGCGAATTCACCCCTCCACTTT; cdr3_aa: CASSRDSANSPLHF
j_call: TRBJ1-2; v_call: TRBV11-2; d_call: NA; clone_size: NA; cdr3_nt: TGTGCCAGCAGCTTAGGCGGACAGCTCTATGGCTACACCTTC; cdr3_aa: CASSLGGQLYGYTF
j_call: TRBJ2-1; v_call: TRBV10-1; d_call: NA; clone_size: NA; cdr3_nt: TGCGCCAGCAGTGAGGGGGGGGGCCTGGACAATGAGCAGTTCTTC; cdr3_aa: CASSEGGGLDNEQFF
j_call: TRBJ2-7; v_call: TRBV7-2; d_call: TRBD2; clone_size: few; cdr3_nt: TGTGCCAGCGTAGCGGGACCCTCCTACGAGCAGTACTTC; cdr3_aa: CASVAGPSYEQYF
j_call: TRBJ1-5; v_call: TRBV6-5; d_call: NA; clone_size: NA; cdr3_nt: TGTGCCAGCAGTTACCAGAAGGGGAGCAATCAGCCCCAGCATTTT; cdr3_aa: CASSYQKGSNQPQHF
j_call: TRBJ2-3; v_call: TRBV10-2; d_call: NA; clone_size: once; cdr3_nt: TGCGCCAGCTCATCGACAGGAGTCACAGATACGCAGTATTTT; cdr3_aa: CASSSTGVTDTQYF
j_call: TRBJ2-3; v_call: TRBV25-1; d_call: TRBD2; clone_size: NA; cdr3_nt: TGTGCCAGCAGTGACACAAGCGGGAGTTACGCAGATACGCAGTATTTT; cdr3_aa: CASSDTSGSYADTQYF
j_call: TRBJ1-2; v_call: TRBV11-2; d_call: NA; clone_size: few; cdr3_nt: TGTGCCAGCAGCTACGGGGGTAGCTACACCTTC; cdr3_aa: CASSYGGSYTF
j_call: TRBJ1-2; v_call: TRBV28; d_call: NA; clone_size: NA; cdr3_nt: TGTGCCAGCAGGTTTGGAGGGATCGGAGGCTATGGCTACACCTTC; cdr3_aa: CASRFGGIGGYGYTF
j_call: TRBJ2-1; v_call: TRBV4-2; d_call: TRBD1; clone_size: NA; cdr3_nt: TGTGCCAGCAGCCAAGATGGATTTACAGGGGGCAAGATCAATGAGCAGTTCTTC; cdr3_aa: CASSQDGFTGGKINEQFF
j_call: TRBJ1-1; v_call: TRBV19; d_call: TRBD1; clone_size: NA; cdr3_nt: TGTGCCAGTAGTAGGACAGGCATGAACACTGAAGCTTTCTTT; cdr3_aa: CASSRTGMNTEAFF
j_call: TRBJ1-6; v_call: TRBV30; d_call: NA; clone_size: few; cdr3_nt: TGTGCCTGGAGCTCAGGGCATTCACCCCTCCACTTT; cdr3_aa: CAWSSGHSPLHF
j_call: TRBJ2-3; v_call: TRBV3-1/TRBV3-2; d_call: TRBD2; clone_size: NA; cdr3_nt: TGTGCCAGCAGCATCCGACTAGCGGGATTCATTGATACGCAGTATTTT; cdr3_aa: CASSIRLAGFIDTQYF
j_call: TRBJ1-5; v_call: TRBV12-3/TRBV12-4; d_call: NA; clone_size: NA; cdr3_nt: TGTGCCAGCAGTCCGGGTCGCAAGCCCCAGCATTTT; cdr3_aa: CASSPGRKPQHF
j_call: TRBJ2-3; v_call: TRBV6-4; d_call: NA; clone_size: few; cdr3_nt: TGTGCCAGCACCAAACGTCACAATGCAGATACGCAGTATTTT; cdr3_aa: CASTKRHNADTQYF
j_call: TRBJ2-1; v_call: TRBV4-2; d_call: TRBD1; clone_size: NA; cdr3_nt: TGTGCCAGCAGCCAACAGGGACAGAGCTCCTACAATGAGCAGTTCTTC; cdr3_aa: CASSQQGQSSYNEQFF
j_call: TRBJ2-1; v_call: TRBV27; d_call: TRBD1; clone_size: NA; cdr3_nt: TGTGCCAGCAGAAGGGACAGGAGCTCCTACAATGAGCAGTTCTTC; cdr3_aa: CASRRDRSSYNEQFF
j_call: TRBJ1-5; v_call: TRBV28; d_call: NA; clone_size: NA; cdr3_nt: TGTGCCAGCAGCTCCACTACGGGGGGCCAGCCCCAGCATTTT; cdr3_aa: CASSSTTGGQPQHF
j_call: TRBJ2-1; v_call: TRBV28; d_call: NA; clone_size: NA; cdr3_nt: TGTGCCAGCAGTCTAATGGCCTACAATGAGCAGTTCTTC; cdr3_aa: CASSLMAYNEQFF
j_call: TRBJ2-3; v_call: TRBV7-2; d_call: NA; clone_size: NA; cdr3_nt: TGTGCCAGCAGCTTGGAGGCGGGAGATACGCAGTATTTT; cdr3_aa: CASSLEAGDTQYF
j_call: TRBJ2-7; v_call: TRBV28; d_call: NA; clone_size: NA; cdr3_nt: TGTGCCAGCAGCTCACACAGGGGAGGTTTATCCTACGAGCAGTACTTC; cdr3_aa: CASSSHRGGLSYEQYF
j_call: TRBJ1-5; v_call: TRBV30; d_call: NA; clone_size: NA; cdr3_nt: TGTGCCTGGACTATAGGTGGGAGCAGCAATCAGCCCCAGCATTTT; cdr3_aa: CAWTIGGSSNQPQHF
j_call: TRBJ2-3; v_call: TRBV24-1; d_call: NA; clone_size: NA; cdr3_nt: TGTGCCACCAGTGATTTGTCTGTCGGGGGACTCACAGATACGCAGTATTTT; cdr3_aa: CATSDLSVGGLTDTQYF
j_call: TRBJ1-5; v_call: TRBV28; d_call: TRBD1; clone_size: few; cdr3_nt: TGTGCCAGCAGTTTCCAACTTACAGGGGGGCGTCAGCCCCAGCATTTT; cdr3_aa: CASSFQLTGGRQPQHF
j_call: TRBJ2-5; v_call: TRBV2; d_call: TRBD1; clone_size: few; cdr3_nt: TGTGCCAGCCGCCAGACAGGGAGCAGGGAGACCCAGTACTTC; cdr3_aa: CASRQTGSRETQYF
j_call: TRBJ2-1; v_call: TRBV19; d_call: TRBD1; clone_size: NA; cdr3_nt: TGTGCCAGTAGGGCAACAGGGGGCAGCTCCTACAATGAGCAGTTCTTC; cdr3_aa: CASRATGGSSYNEQFF
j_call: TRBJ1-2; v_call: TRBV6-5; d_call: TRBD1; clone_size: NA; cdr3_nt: TGTGCCAGCAGTTACCGGACAGGACTCTATGGCTACACCTTC; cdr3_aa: CASSYRTGLYGYTF
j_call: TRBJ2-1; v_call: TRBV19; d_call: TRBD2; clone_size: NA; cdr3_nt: TGTGCCAGTAGTCCCGCAGGGACTAGCGGTCTTAATGAGCAGTTCTTC; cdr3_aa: CASSPAGTSGLNEQFF
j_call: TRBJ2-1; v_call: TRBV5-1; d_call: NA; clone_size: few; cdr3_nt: TGCGCCAGCAGCTTGGGTAGCGGAAACTCCTACAATGAGCAGTTCTTC; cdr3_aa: CASSLGSGNSYNEQFF
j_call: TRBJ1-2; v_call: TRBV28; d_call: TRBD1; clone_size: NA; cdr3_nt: TGTGCCAGCAGTTTGGGACAGGGATATGGCTACACCTTC; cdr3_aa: CASSLGQGYGYTF
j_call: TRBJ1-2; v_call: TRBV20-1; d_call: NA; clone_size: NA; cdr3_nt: TGCAGTGCTAGTGACCTTTTTTACACCTTC; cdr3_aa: CSASDLFYTF
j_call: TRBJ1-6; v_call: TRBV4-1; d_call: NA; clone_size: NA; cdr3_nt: TGCGCCAGCAGCCCCCAGGGAGGCCACTCACCCCTCCACTTT; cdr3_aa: CASSPQGGHSPLHF